This T cell receptor (beta chain) was retrieved from a study of blood T cell repertoires in COVID-19. In its sample, this clone was seen many times. Profiled with immunoSEQ multiplex PCR; TCRdb holds only in-frame clones, not every one. The sample contains under 200,000 clones, approximately 77% of which appear only once. Sequencing input: PBMCs or T cells enriched from blood (not recorded which). The receptor was derived from a man aged 55 to 70 who had recovered from COVID-19.

The CDR3 is CASCQLAGAYNEQFF. The CDR3 bases are TGTGCCAGCTGCCAATTAGCGGGCGCCTACAATGAGCAGTTCTTC. This sequence joins TRBV28 and TRBJ2-1, with TRBD2 identical over 7 bases. Germline CDR1 and CDR2: MDHEN and SYDVKM. Unmatched junction bases numbered 9, after V lost 8 bases and J lost 2 bases. This CDR3 has 15 residues. Full variable domain (remainder filled in from reference TRBV28 and TRBJ2-1): DVKVTQSSRYLVKRTGEKVFLECVQDMDHENMFWYRQDPGLGLRLIYFSYDVKMKEKGDIPEGYSVSREKKERFSLILESASTNQTSMYLCASCQLAGAYNEQFFGPGTRLTVL.